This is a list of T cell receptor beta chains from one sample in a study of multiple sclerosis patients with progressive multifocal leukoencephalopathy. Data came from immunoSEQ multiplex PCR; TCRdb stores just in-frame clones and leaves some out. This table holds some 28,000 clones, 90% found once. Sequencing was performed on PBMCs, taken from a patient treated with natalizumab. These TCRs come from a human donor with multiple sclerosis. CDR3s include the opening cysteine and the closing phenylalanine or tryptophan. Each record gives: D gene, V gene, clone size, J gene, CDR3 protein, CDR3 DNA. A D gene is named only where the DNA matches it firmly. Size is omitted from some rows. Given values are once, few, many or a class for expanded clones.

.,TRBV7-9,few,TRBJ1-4,CASSLGQTNEKLFF,TGTGCCAGCAGCTTAGGGCAGACTAATGAAAAACTGTTTTTT
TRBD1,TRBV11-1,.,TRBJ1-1,CASSEGADTEAFF,TGTGCCAGCAGCGAGGGGGCAGACACTGAAGCTTTCTTT
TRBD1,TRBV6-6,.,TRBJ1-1,CASSRGQVMNTEAFF,TGTGCCAGCAGTCGAGGACAGGTTATGAACACTGAAGCTTTCTTT
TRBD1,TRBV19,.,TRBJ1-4,CASSSRDREPNEKLFF,TGTGCCAGTAGTAGCCGGGACAGAGAGCCTAATGAAAAACTGTTTTTT
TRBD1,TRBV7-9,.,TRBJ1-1,CASSSRRQGDTEAFF,TGTGCCAGCAGCTCCCGCCGGCAGGGGGACACTGAAGCTTTCTTT
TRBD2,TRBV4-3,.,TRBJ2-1,CASSRLAGEYNEQFF,TGCGCCAGCAGTCGACTAGCGGGGGAGTACAATGAGCAGTTCTTC
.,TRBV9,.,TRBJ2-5,CASSAGGGETQYF,TGTGCCAGCAGCGCAGGCGGTGGGGAGACCCAGTACTTC
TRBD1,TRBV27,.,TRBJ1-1,CASSFVMRQGNFFAEAFF,TGTGCCAGCAGTTTTGTGATGAGACAGGGGAACTTTTTCGCTGAAGCTTTCTTT
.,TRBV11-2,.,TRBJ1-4,CASSPQGSGEKLFF,TGTGCCAGCAGCCCTCAGGGGAGCGGTGAAAAACTGTTTTTT
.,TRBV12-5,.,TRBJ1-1,CASGPGKVTGGTRTEAFF,TGTGCTAGTGGTCCCGGGAAAGTAACAGGTGGGACGAGGACTGAAGCTTTCTTT
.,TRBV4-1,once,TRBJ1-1,CASSQVHNGWTEAFF,TGCGCCAGCAGCCAAGTCCACAACGGGTGGACTGAAGCTTTCTTT
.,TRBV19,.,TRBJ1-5,CASSIQADNQPQHF,TGTGCCAGTAGTATACAGGCGGACAATCAGCCCCAGCATTTT
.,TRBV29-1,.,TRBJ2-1,CSVRDSSVYNEQFF,TGCAGCGTTCGGGACTCCTCCGTGTACAATGAGCAGTTCTTC
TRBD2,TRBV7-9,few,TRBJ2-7,CASSLGTSGEYEQYF,TGTGCCAGCAGCTTAGGGACTAGCGGAGAATACGAGCAGTACTTC
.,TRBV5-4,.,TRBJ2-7,CASSLLTPEVPREQYF,TGTGCCAGCAGCCTATTAACACCCGAGGTTCCCCGCGAGCAGTACTTC
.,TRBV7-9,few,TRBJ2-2,CASSRGSGELFF,TGTGCCAGCAGTCGAGGGTCCGGGGAGCTGTTTTTT
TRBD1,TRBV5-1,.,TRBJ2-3,CASSSFEGATNTDTQYF,TGCGCCAGCAGCTCCTTCGAGGGGGCGACTAACACAGATACGCAGTATTTT
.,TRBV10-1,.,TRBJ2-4,CASSDLQGGPENIQYF,TGCGCCAGCAGTGACCTACAGGGAGGTCCGGAAAACATTCAGTACTTC
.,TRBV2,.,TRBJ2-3,CASSSGTTDTQYF,TGTGCCAGCAGTTCCGGGACCACAGATACGCAGTATTTT
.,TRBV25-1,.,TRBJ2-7,CASSERTHSYEQYF,TGTGCCAGCAGTGAACGGACTCACTCCTACGAGCAGTACTTC
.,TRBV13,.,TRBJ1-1,CASSLGEGATEAFF,TGTGCCAGCAGCTTAGGCGAGGGAGCCACTGAAGCTTTCTTT
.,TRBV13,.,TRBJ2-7,CASSDGSYEQYF,TGTGCCAGCAGTGACGGCTCCTACGAGCAGTACTTC
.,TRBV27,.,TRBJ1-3,CASSPRRNTIYF,TGTGCCAGCAGTCCTAGGAGAAACACCATATATTTT
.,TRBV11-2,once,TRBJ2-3,CASSLGGTGDELQYF,TGTGCCAGCAGCTTAGGGGGGACTGGAGATGAGCTGCAGTATTTT
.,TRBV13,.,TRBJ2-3,CASSLLVPATDSTATDTQYF,TGTGCCAGCAGCCTACTCGTGCCGGCGACTGACAGTACGGCCACAGATACGCAGTATTTT
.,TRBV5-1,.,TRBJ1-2,CASSGQENYGYTF,TGCGCCAGCAGCGGGCAGGAGAACTATGGCTACACCTTC
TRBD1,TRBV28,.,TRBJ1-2,CASSRQGSGYTF,TGTGCCAGCAGTCGACAGGGTAGTGGCTACACCTTC
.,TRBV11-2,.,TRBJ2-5,CASSSDLGGGQYF,TGTGCCAGCAGCTCCGATTTGGGGGGAGGCCAGTACTTC
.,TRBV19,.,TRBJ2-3,CASRPFSDLDTQYF,TGTGCCAGTAGACCCTTTAGCGACTTGGATACGCAGTATTTT
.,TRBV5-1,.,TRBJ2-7,CASSLDRRGYEQYF,TGCGCCAGCAGCTTGGATCGCAGGGGCTACGAGCAGTACTTC
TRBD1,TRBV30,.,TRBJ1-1,CAWIDRANTEAFF,TGTGCCTGGATTGACAGGGCGAACACTGAAGCTTTCTTT
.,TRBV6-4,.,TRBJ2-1,CASSDMGGGTNEQFF,TGTGCCAGCAGTGACATGGGGGGGGGCACCAATGAGCAGTTCTTC
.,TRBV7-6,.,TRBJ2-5,CASSPSGGGFETQYF,TGTGCCAGCAGCCCCTCCGGGGGCGGTTTTGAGACCCAGTACTTC
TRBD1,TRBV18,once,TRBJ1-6,CASSLFTGGSSYNSPLHF,TGTGCCAGCTCTCTCTTTACAGGGGGAAGCTCCTATAATTCACCCCTCCACTTT
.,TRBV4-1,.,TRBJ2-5,CASSEGRDRETQYF,TGCGCCAGCAGTGAGGGCAGGGATCGGGAGACCCAGTACTTC
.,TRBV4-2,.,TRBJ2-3,CASSPWDGTDTQYF,TGTGCCAGCAGCCCCTGGGACGGAACAGATACGCAGTATTTT
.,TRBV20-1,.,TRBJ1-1,CSASGNTEAFF,TGCAGTGCTTCAGGGAACACTGAAGCTTTCTTT
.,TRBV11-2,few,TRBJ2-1,CASSLVRGRGPYNEQFF,TGTGCCAGCAGCTTAGTGAGGGGACGGGGCCCCTACAATGAGCAGTTCTTC
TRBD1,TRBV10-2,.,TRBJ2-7,CASRPNLDRENEQYF,TGCGCCAGCAGACCCAACCTGGACAGGGAGAATGAGCAGTACTTC
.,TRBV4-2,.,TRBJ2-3,CASSQRNPADTQYF,TGTGCCAGCAGCCAGAGAAACCCCGCAGATACGCAGTATTTT
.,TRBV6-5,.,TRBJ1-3,CASSYSEGSGNTIYF,TGTGCCAGCAGTTACTCGGAGGGGTCGGGAAACACCATATATTTT
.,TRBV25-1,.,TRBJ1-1,CASSGNRVVTEAFF,TGTGCCAGCAGTGGCAACAGGGTCGTCACTGAAGCTTTCTTT
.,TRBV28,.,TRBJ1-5,CASSFVPSSQHF,TGTGCCAGCAGTTTTGTCCCCTCCAGCCAGCATTTT
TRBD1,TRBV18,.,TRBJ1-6,CASSPTPGQGLHSPLHF,TGTGCCAGCTCACCGACCCCAGGACAGGGGTTGCATTCACCCCTCCACTTT
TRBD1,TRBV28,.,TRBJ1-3,CAIEGAGGNTIYF,TGTGCCATCGAGGGGGCTGGAGGAAACACCATATATTTT
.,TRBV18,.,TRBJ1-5,CASSPGVDQPQHF,TGTGCCAGCTCACCAGGGGTAGATCAGCCCCAGCATTTT
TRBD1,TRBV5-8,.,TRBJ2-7,CASSLEGATYEQYF,TGTGCCAGCAGCTTGGAGGGGGCGACCTACGAGCAGTACTTC
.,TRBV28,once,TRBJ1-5,CASRDYGGNQPQHF,TGTGCCAGCAGAGACTATGGGGGCAATCAGCCCCAGCATTTT
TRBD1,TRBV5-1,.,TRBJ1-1,CASSFSTGVNTEAFF,TGCGCCAGCAGCTTCTCGACAGGGGTCAACACTGAAGCTTTCTTT
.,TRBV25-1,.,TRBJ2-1,CASSEYGHEQFF,TGTGCCAGCAGTGAATATGGACATGAGCAGTTCTTC
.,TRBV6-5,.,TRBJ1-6,CASSRGLGVDSPLHF,TGTGCCAGTTCCAGGGGACTGGGAGTAGATTCACCCCTCCACTTT
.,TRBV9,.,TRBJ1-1,CASSEVKMNTEAFF,TGTGCCAGCAGCGAGGTCAAGATGAACACTGAAGCTTTCTTT
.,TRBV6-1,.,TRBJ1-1,CASSLQGNTEAFF,TGTGCCAGCAGCCTGCAGGGCAACACTGAAGCTTTCTTT